The following is a T cell receptor (beta chain) sequence with its context. Which antigen it targets is not known. Within one base of it there is no much larger clone, and no base qualities were kept. CDR1 MNHEY and CDR2 SVGAGI were looked up in the germline V gene. From its cysteine to its phenylalanine, the CDR3 spans 13 amino acids. Just CDR3 DNA is preserved here, 39 bases in frame from base 1. V is trimmed back by 5 bases and J by 8 bases, and the junction contains 5 bases that no gene match accounts for. The data were taken from a study of cytomegalovirus exposure and HLA in healthy donors (dated by TCRdb to the late 2010s). Broadly, across the study: In an earlier analysis of 450 to 750 of the donors, 276 Gb of sequence data and 90 million to 120 million unique TCR beta sequences from 180 million or so T cells were reported. A handful of DR-DQ haplotypes were handled as single units for association and clustering because linkage in the cohort was strong. The study used immunosequencing to profile the T cell repertoires of around 600 subjects and linked those repertoires to cytomegalovirus serostatus. Approximately 300 gigabases of sequencing data and around 85 million unique TCR sequences made up an early release that covered 640 HLA-typed donors. The number of donors typed differed by locus, with roughly 629-640 for A, B, C, DRB1 and DQB1, roughly 550 for DQA1, over 600 for DPA1, and around 460 for DPB1. The study aimed to test whether cataloging public T cell receptors could reveal signatures of past pathogen exposure. HLA typing included class I and class II loci at four-digit resolution. To decide whether each TCR beta V gene segment behaved as functional or pseudogenic, an earlier analysis of some 600 of the donors relied on high-throughput TCR beta sequencing. In a later analysis, previously published TCR beta repertoires from 500 to 750 donors were re-analyzed and high-resolution HLA genotyping was added so that TCR occurrence patterns could be studied. Genome-wide SNP genotypes for about three fifths of the roughly 670 donors were used in a later genetic analysis, which treated that subset as a discovery cohort. The later analysis used no new phenotypic data to find candidate immune exposures, relying instead on TCR beta sequences and their occurrence across donors. To predict cytomegalovirus infection status, the study combined high-throughput TCR immunosequencing, statistical association of individual TCRs with disease status, and machine learning. Donor age, sex, ethnicity and CMV serostatus were compiled together with the repertoire data. Among about 370 genotyped donors of the cohort, an average of around 240,000 unique TCR beta nucleotide sequences was sequenced per donor, of which about 18% were non-productive. Of the roughly 420 genotyped donors, approximately 80% were placed in the genetic ancestry cluster associated with self-reported Caucasian donors. Besides the first cohort of 666 subjects, a separate validation cohort made up of 120 different subjects was used. All discovery cohort repertoires had been generated on a single sequencing platform.

Results the study describes overall, beyond this receptor: While some public TCRs were present in many individuals, most TCR sequences turned up only very rarely across donors. It was suggested by the authors that the approach could potentially be generalized to other disease states and immunological phenotypes. In an earlier analysis of approximately 600 of the donors, most TCR beta V segments were observed in productive rearrangements about 90% or about 30% of the time, broadly matching IMGT annotations. The 87-base-pair reads could not distinguish some IMGT-functional V segments, including TRBV6-2 and TRBV6-3, so those segments were excluded. The only immune exposure information available for the cohort was CMV serostatus. Assigning TCR associations to individual alleles was difficult when HLA alleles, especially DR and DQ, strongly co-occurred. The earlier analysis of 450 to 700 of the donors excluded about 16 rarely observed V segments, including chromosome 9 orphons, because counts were too low. Correlated functional status among segregating V segments might be attributable to linkage disequilibrium, but an unknown experimental factor could not be ruled out. Because HLA typing was unavailable for some donors at each locus, only the typed subset was used in association tests. Compared with equally common non-associated chains, HLA-associated TCR beta chains in a later analysis were more clonally expanded and had lower generation probabilities. This cohort had only TCR beta chains sequenced, and the lack of alpha or paired-chain data limited which features could be detected. According to a later analysis, most CMV-associated TCR beta chains appeared to be HLA-restricted, and the HLA associations seemed to be driven largely by CMV exposure. A few of the identified cytomegalovirus-associated TCR beta chains were confirmed in vitro to be specific for cytomegalovirus antigens. A later analysis found that TCR association rates varied across HLA loci, with DRB1 alleles showing the most associated TCRs and HLA-C alleles the fewest. A later analysis reported that several top co-occurrence clusters appeared linked to parvovirus B19, influenza, CMV and Epstein-Barr virus. A total of fewer than 200 TCR beta chains were listed by the study as associated with cytomegalovirus. Compared with the approximately 670-donor mean, donors in an Asian-associated ancestry cluster had fewer N-insertions in productive TCRs, according to a later genetic analysis. Cytomegalovirus status was reported to be diagnosed by the classifier with high specificity and sensitivity in both the original and validation cohorts. Specific HLA alleles were associated with over 15,000 TCR beta sequences at a false discovery rate of 0.05 in a later analysis. The presence/absence analyses assumed that sequencing depth was roughly uniform across donors, and that assumption may not be true. V-gene and J-gene trimming of TCR beta chains was associated with a missense DCLRE1C variant in a later genetic analysis, and the association was replicated in an independent cohort. A further reported finding was that TCR beta sequences accurately predicted the HLA-A and HLA-B alleles for most subjects in the first cohort. A cluster of highly shared sequence variants was judged likely to be a technical artifact of the sequencing pipeline.

The cohort comprised 670 or so healthy bone marrow donors. At the time of sampling, all cohort members were nominally healthy, though unrecorded immune exposures were likely present. CMV serostatus was recorded as positive for around 300 and negative for 352 of the 666 cohort members, whereas no CMV serostatus was recorded for the donor in question. Each donor provided a peripheral blood sample, and peripheral blood mononuclear cells were used for TCR beta sequencing. The Qiagen DNeasy Blood Extraction Kit was used to extract genomic DNA from the blood cell samples. Library construction relied on the immunoSEQ multiplex PCR assay. The multiplex PCR relied on a mix of 60 forward primers for TCR Vbeta segments and 13 reverse primers for TCR Jbeta segments. A multiplex PCR assay on genomic DNA amplified the CDR3 region of rearranged TCR beta genes. The Illumina HiSeq System was used to sequence the amplified TCR beta libraries as 87-base-pair reads. On the authors' methods: A later analysis counted tens of millions of unique TCR beta chains across the 650 to 800 repertoires, and some 12 million of these chains were shared by at least two donors. Raw reads were error-corrected and collapsed into unique sequences with a nearest-neighbor algorithm that merged closely related sequences to remove PCR and sequencing errors. Alignment of CDR3 sequences to IMGT reference sequences was used to assign V, D and J gene segments. For a sequence to be retained, a match of at least six nucleotides was required to both a V gene segment and a J gene segment. Rearrangements were classified as productive when the CDR3 lacked stop codons and remained in frame with V and J, and all other rearrangements were classified as non-productive. Following IMGT convention, CDR3 was defined as the stretch from the second conserved V-encoded cysteine to the conserved J-encoded phenylalanine. Sequences without an unambiguous match to a single V gene segment were excluded from the earlier analysis of several hundred of the donors. In an earlier analysis of several hundred of the donors, a V segment was called functional when productive rearrangements were above 56.7%, and segregating when the standard deviation between donors exceeded 5%. A statistical classification framework was built for diagnosing cytomegalovirus status from the catalog of TCR beta chain sequences. A later analysis assigned V and J genes by comparing TCR nucleotide sequences with IMGT/GENE-DB human TR gene sequences. The TCRdist pipeline was used in a later analysis to assign CDR3 sequences and most-parsimonious VDJ recombination scenarios. In a later analysis, each TCR beta chain was defined by its CDR3 amino acid sequence together with its V-gene family, and reads lacking a unique V-gene family were excluded. As a way to deal with suspected cross-contamination and a sequencing artifact, a later analysis dropped 450 to 600 nucleotide sequences that were highly shared and had low generation probability. In a later analysis, a clonal expansion index was calculated for each public chain from normalized within-repertoire ranks of inferred template counts. In a later analysis, generation probabilities were computed with a VDJ recombination model fitted to out-of-frame rearrangements, and the resulting probabilities were checked against IGoR. A later analysis scored TCR-TCR, TCR-HLA and TCR-CMV co-occurrence with hypergeometric tests, applying a repertoire-size bias correction to TCR pairs. False discovery rates were estimated in a later analysis by permuting HLA or CMV assignments 20 times. In a later analysis, co-occurring TCRs were grouped with DBSCAN, and TCRdist sequence similarity was added when clustering was performed within HLA-allele-positive subsets. For co-occurrence clustering, repertoires with fewer than 30,000 or more than 120,000 public chains were excluded, along with roughly 5 repertoires with anomalous nucleotide sharing. The clones in this table, taken by TCRdb from immuneACCESS, are in-frame only. Not every clone is retained; where verified, under half of the shortfall comes from an unresolved V gene, and the cause of the rest is unknown. V, J and clone size reflect that table, while D and trimming were determined from the DNA. Recorded for this sample are more than 100,000 clones; more than 65% of them occurred a single time. The ten top clones hold roughly 3.5% of the sample.

The chain links TRBV6-5 with TRBJ2-1, with 8 bases in between that match TRBD2. The origin of this receptor is a human donor in good health. Sequencing was performed on PBMCs. The CDR3 reads as follows: CASSQWTSHEQFF. Read as DNA, the sequence is TGTGCCAGCAGTCAGTGGACTAGCCATGAGCAGTTCTTC.